This T cell receptor beta chain was documented in a study of technical replicates of blood from a handful of donors. Only in-frame clones appear in the TCRdb table, and some are missing; sequencing was by immunoSEQ multiplex PCR. The profile shows about 15,000 clones, approximately 80% of them singletons. The CDR3 covers 15 residues. Germline CDR1 is SNHLY and CDR2 is FYNNEI. The germline V and J ends were trimmed by 4 bases and 0 bases, with 10 bases remaining between them. The V gene is TRBV2, the J gene TRBJ2-1; tentatively, D is TRBD2 (6 bases). The TCR comes from a human donor in good health. The specimen sequenced was PBMCs. This CDR3 reads CASSGTGSSYNEQFF. DNA of the CDR3: TGTGCCAGCAGTGGGACCGGGAGCTCCTACAATGAGCAGTTCTTC.